This T cell receptor beta chain was recovered during a study of T cell responses to AZD1222 COVID-19 vaccine. The CDR3 length is 14 residues. The ends lost 5 bases at V and 7 bases at J; junction bases unmatched: 5. CDR1 and CDR2 (germline): SGHTA, FQGTGA. Second-dose intervals of approximately 4 or approximately 12 weeks were pooled. TCRdb's copy holds only in-frame clones and misses some; the assay was immunoSEQ multiplex PCR. The table includes 25,000 to 30,000 clones, around 92% detected once. The clonotype originates from an adult who received the AZD1222 COVID-19 vaccine. Material: peripheral blood, obtained 28 days after the second AZD1222 dose. The chain couples TRBV7-3 to TRBJ2-1; 10 nucleotides line up with TRBD2. CDR3 amino acids: CASSDPSGRNEQFF. CDR3 sequence (DNA): TGTGCCAGCAGCGACCCTAGCGGGAGAAATGAGCAGTTCTTC.